This T cell receptor beta chain was sequenced during a study of blood T cell repertoires in COVID-19. Authors' processing steps: The authors estimated nucleated cell counts from reference gene primer amplification. TCRdb's copy holds only in-frame clones and misses some; the assay was immunoSEQ multiplex PCR. V, J and clone size were drawn from that table, and D and trimming were deduced from the DNA. The profile shows approximately 41,000 clones, approximately 88% of them singletons. CDR1 and CDR2 from the germline V gene are MDHEN and SYDVKM. Trimming removed 5 bases from V and 0 bases from J, with 22 bases in between. The CDR3 loop spans 18 amino acids.

The chain links TRBV28 to TRBJ1-1, with a weak D call TRBD1 (5 bases). Sample: peripheral blood. This sequence was found in a middle-aged woman with acute or convalescent COVID-19. CDR3 DNA sequence: TGTGCCAGCAGTCAGTCCCTGGCGGAGACAGTCCTGAACACTGAAGCTTTCTTT. It specifies CASSQSLAETVLNTEAFF.